This TCR beta chain was obtained from a study of beta chain features in type 1 diabetes. The study, taken as a whole, reports: Shorter TCRB CDR3s, moderately but significantly so, were found in Type 1 diabetes patients in all four CD4+ subsets.

This clone has just a few counts. The antigen is undetermined. CD45RO/CCR7/CD25/CD127/CD95/CD27 sorting isolated CD4+ naive, central memory, regulatory and stem cell-like memory cells. The CDR3 runs to 13 residues. The ends were cut back, 0 bases at V and 4 bases at J, with 6 bases in the middle. The germline V gene has CDR1 MGHRA and CDR2 YSYEKL. Every isolated RNA sample was fully reverse transcribed, so sequencing captured expressed TCRB transcripts. Assay: immunoSEQ multiplex PCR; the TCRdb copy retains only in-frame clones and omits some. Of 150,000 to 200,000 clones in the sample, roughly 10% were seen once.

Sequenced: central memory CD4+ T cells from blood. This TCR derives from a woman in her twenties or thirties with type 1 diabetes. This chain joins TRBV4-1 and TRBJ1-1, with D possibly TRBD1 on 5 matching bases. CDR3 DNA sequence: TGCGCCAGCAGCCAAGAAAGGGGCACTGAAGCTTTCTTT. Its translation: CASSQERGTEAFF.